These T cell receptor beta chains were read from a single sample in a study of shared clonotypes between healthy human individuals. Some clones are missing from TCRdb's copy, which holds only in-frame ones; the method was immunoSEQ multiplex PCR. The table has hundreds of thousands of clones, about 96% seen once; the top ten hold roughly 0.12%. Sequenced material: naive CD8+ T cells sorted from blood. The receptors here all came from a woman between 25 and 40 years old in good health. Both conserved end residues are part of each CDR3. The D gene is left open where the match is weak. Some rows mark clone size as missing; the rest say once, few, many or name a class of expanded clone.

V gene	clone size	D gene	J gene	CDR3 protein	CDR3 DNA
TRBV11-2	.	TRBD2	TRBJ2-1	CASSPSGREYNEQFF	TGTGCCAGCAGCCCTAGCGGGAGGGAATACAATGAGCAGTTCTTC
TRBV28	.	TRBD2	TRBJ2-1	CASSFTRQGLANYNEQFF	TGTGCCAGCAGTTTCACACGACAAGGACTAGCGAACTACAATGAGCAGTTCTTC
TRBV13	.	.	TRBJ2-7	CASSLGRGLYEQYF	TGTGCCAGCAGCTTAGGCAGGGGACTCTACGAGCAGTACTTC
TRBV28	.	TRBD1	TRBJ1-2	CASSSTGVGGYTF	TGTGCCAGCAGTTCAACAGGGGTTGGTGGCTACACCTTC
TRBV16	.	.	TRBJ1-1	CASSQSGGPAEAFF	TGTGCCAGCAGCCAATCTGGAGGCCCCGCTGAAGCTTTCTTT
TRBV28	.	.	TRBJ2-7	CASSFSKIGPNEQYF	TGTGCCAGCAGTTTCAGCAAGATCGGACCAAACGAGCAGTACTTC
TRBV11-2	.	.	TRBJ2-1	CASRRSYGALSYNEQFF	TGTGCCAGCCGGCGATCCTACGGGGCTCTCTCCTACAATGAGCAGTTCTTC
TRBV7-8	.	.	TRBJ2-1	CASSLYLAASSYNEQFF	TGTGCCAGCAGCTTATACTTAGCGGCAAGCTCCTACAATGAGCAGTTCTTC
TRBV5-1	.	TRBD2	TRBJ2-3	CASSVQIIGTSGLTDTQYF	TGCGCCAGCAGCGTTCAGATCATTGGTACTAGCGGTCTCACAGATACGCAGTATTTT
TRBV5-4	.	TRBD2	TRBJ2-1	CASSSGLADNEQFF	TGTGCCAGCAGTTCGGGACTAGCGGACAATGAGCAGTTCTTC
TRBV4-1	.	TRBD1	TRBJ2-5	CASSQEIAGQGGETQYF	TGCGCCAGCAGCCAAGAGATCGCGGGACAGGGGGGAGAGACCCAGTACTTC
TRBV28	once	TRBD1	TRBJ2-1	CASSLGTVYNEQFF	TGTGCCAGCAGTTTAGGGACAGTTTACAATGAGCAGTTCTTC
TRBV30	.	TRBD1	TRBJ2-2	CAWGQAPWEELFF	TGTGCCTGGGGACAGGCACCTTGGGAGGAGCTGTTTTTT
TRBV7-2	.	.	TRBJ1-1	CASSVLVALNTEAFF	TGTGCCAGCAGCGTCCTGGTGGCTCTGAACACTGAAGCTTTCTTT
TRBV27	.	.	TRBJ2-7	CASSPGTGPYEQYF	TGTGCCAGCAGTCCGGGGACTGGCCCCTACGAGCAGTACTTC
TRBV5-4	.	.	TRBJ2-7	CASSLDNEQYF	TGTGCCAGCAGCTTGGATAACGAGCAGTACTTC
TRBV5-6	.	TRBD2	TRBJ2-7	CASSQEGTSGIYEQYF	TGTGCCAGCAGCCAGGAGGGGACTAGCGGGATCTACGAGCAGTACTTC
TRBV2	.	.	TRBJ2-1	CASSENSSNEQFF	TGTGCCAGCAGTGAAAACTCTAGCAATGAGCAGTTCTTC
TRBV7-9	.	TRBD1	TRBJ1-4	CASSPLTGLNEKLFF	TGTGCCAGCAGCCCGTTGACAGGGTTAAATGAAAAACTGTTTTTT
TRBV28	.	.	TRBJ1-3	CASSLLSVEGTGNTIYF	TGTGCCAGCAGTTTATTAAGTGTCGAGGGCACTGGAAACACCATATATTTT
TRBV5-5	.	.	TRBJ2-7	CASSFASLPDDEQYF	TGTGCCAGCAGCTTTGCTTCCCTCCCCGACGACGAGCAGTACTTC
TRBV10-3	few	.	TRBJ2-7	CAISENYEQYF	TGTGCCATCAGTGAAAACTACGAGCAGTACTTC
TRBV28	.	.	TRBJ2-5	CASRPQLGGETQYF	TGTGCCAGCAGACCTCAACTAGGGGGGGAGACCCAGTACTTC
TRBV11-2	.	TRBD2	TRBJ2-3	CASSFELATDTQYF	TGTGCCAGCAGCTTTGAACTAGCGACAGATACGCAGTATTTT
TRBV28	once	.	TRBJ1-5	CASSEVGWGNQPQHF	TGTGCCAGCAGTGAGGTGGGATGGGGCAATCAGCCCCAGCATTTT
TRBV18	.	.	TRBJ2-7	CASSPPEGENYEQYF	TGTGCCAGCTCACCACCGGAGGGAGAGAACTACGAGCAGTACTTC
TRBV4-1	.	.	TRBJ2-1	CASSQTEGVQFF	TGCGCCAGCAGCCAGACGGAGGGTGTGCAGTTCTTC
TRBV7-8	.	.	TRBJ2-7	CASSLVPREQYF	TGTGCCAGCAGCTTAGTCCCCCGCGAGCAGTACTTC
TRBV11-2	.	.	TRBJ2-7	CASSLSVIASYEQYF	TGTGCCAGCAGCTTAAGTGTAATCGCCTCCTACGAGCAGTACTTC
TRBV2	.	.	TRBJ2-7	CASSEWGGMVSYEQYF	TGTGCCAGCAGTGAATGGGGCGGAATGGTTTCCTACGAGCAGTACTTC
TRBV29-1	once	TRBD2	TRBJ2-3	CSVVGSGLAGRYTQYF	TGCAGCGTTGTGGGTTCGGGACTAGCGGGAAGGTATACGCAGTATTTT
TRBV13	.	TRBD2	TRBJ2-3	CASSSPRTSGSIDTQYF	TGTGCCAGCAGCTCCCCCCGGACTAGCGGGAGTATAGATACGCAGTATTTT
TRBV5-6	.	TRBD1	TRBJ1-1	CASSLAWDRGVTGTEAFF	TGTGCCAGCAGCTTGGCCTGGGACAGGGGGGTAACAGGGACTGAAGCTTTCTTT
TRBV13	.	TRBD1	TRBJ2-7	CASSRGTGAGYEQYF	TGTGCCAGCAGCCGTGGGACAGGGGCAGGCTACGAGCAGTACTTC
TRBV11-2	once	TRBD1	TRBJ2-3	CASGTGTGTSDTQYF	TGTGCCAGCGGTACCGGGACAGGGACCTCAGATACGCAGTATTTT
TRBV27	.	.	TRBJ2-5	CASGRDSLIQETQYF	TGTGCCAGCGGGAGGGACAGCTTAATACAAGAGACCCAGTACTTC
TRBV19	.	TRBD1	TRBJ1-4	CASSKTGAYNEKLFF	TGTGCCAGTAGTAAAACAGGGGCCTATAATGAAAAACTGTTTTTT
TRBV14	once	TRBD1	TRBJ2-7	CASSQIQGATYEQYF	TGTGCCAGCAGCCAAATACAGGGGGCCACCTACGAGCAGTACTTC
TRBV7-9	.	.	TRBJ1-4	CASTPSGAREKLFF	TGTGCCAGCACCCCGTCCGGGGCAAGGGAAAAACTGTTTTTT
TRBV6-6	.	TRBD1	TRBJ2-1	CASSYSPGQNNEQFF	TGTGCCAGCAGTTACTCGCCGGGACAGAACAATGAGCAGTTCTTC
TRBV19	.	.	TRBJ1-5	CASCPRQGNQPQHF	TGTGCCAGTTGCCCCCGACAGGGCAATCAGCCCCAGCATTTT
TRBV11-2	.	TRBD1	TRBJ1-3	CASSPTGTGLPLSGNTIYF	TGTGCCAGCAGCCCTACCGGGACAGGCCTTCCCTTGTCTGGAAACACCATATATTTT
TRBV27	.	.	TRBJ2-1	CASSLGTRGSEREQFF	TGTGCCAGCAGTCTAGGGACGCGGGGTTCGGAGCGCGAGCAGTTCTTC
TRBV5-6	.	TRBD1	TRBJ1-1	CASSPTGLTEAFF	TGTGCCAGCAGCCCGACAGGGCTAACTGAAGCTTTCTTT
TRBV7-9	.	TRBD1	TRBJ2-7	CASSFPGQGTYEQYF	TGTGCCAGCAGCTTTCCGGGACAGGGCACCTACGAGCAGTACTTC
TRBV10-2	once	.	TRBJ2-1	CASSATVLYNEQFF	TGCGCCAGCAGTGCGACAGTCCTCTACAATGAGCAGTTCTTC
TRBV19	.	TRBD1	TRBJ2-1	CASSIGQVEQFF	TGTGCCAGTAGTATCGGACAGGTTGAGCAGTTCTTC
TRBV21-1	.	.	TRBJ1-2	CASSKGGGERANYGYTF	TGTGCCAGCAGCAAAGGAGGGGGCGAGAGAGCTAACTATGGCTACACCTTC
TRBV7-2	.	TRBD2	TRBJ2-7	CASSPRTSLEQYF	TGTGCCAGCAGCCCACGGACTAGTCTCGAGCAGTACTTC
TRBV28	.	TRBD1	TRBJ1-3	CASSRGGQGRTGNTIYF	TGTGCCAGCAGTCGGGGCGGACAGGGGAGGACTGGAAACACCATATATTTT
TRBV7-9	.	.	TRBJ1-1	CASSSRDWQYVNTEAFF	TGTGCCAGCAGCTCCCGGGACTGGCAATATGTGAACACTGAAGCTTTCTTT
TRBV5-1	.	TRBD1	TRBJ2-2	CASSLARGPNTGELFF	TGCGCCAGCAGCTTGGCTAGGGGGCCGAACACCGGGGAGCTGTTTTTT
TRBV7-7	.	.	TRBJ2-7	CASSLAGSYEQYF	TGTGCCAGCAGCTTAGCGGGATCCTACGAGCAGTACTTC
TRBV28	.	.	TRBJ2-7	CASSSDGSRYEQYF	TGTGCCAGCAGCTCCGATGGGAGTCGCTACGAGCAGTACTTC
TRBV6-6	.	TRBD2	TRBJ2-7	CASSLSGSSYEQYF	TGTGCCAGCAGTCTAAGCGGGAGCTCCTACGAGCAGTACTTC
TRBV28	.	.	TRBJ1-1	CASSPPTGTEDTEAFF	TGTGCCAGCAGTCCGCCAACAGGGACCGAGGACACTGAAGCTTTCTTT
TRBV4-1	.	TRBD2	TRBJ2-7	CASSQAGSGISYEQYF	TGCGCCAGCAGCCAAGCAGGTAGCGGGATCTCCTACGAGCAGTACTTC
TRBV5-1	once	TRBD2	TRBJ2-7	CASSNGGSYEQYF	TGCGCCAGCAGCAACGGGGGGAGCTACGAGCAGTACTTC
TRBV28	.	.	TRBJ2-7	CASSARWLAYSYEQYF	TGTGCCAGCAGTGCGCGGTGGCTAGCTTACTCCTACGAGCAGTACTTC
TRBV28	.	TRBD1	TRBJ1-4	CASSLDRGRLNEKLFF	TGTGCCAGCAGCCTGGACAGGGGGCGGCTTAATGAAAAACTGTTTTTT